This TCR beta chain came from a study of shared T cell receptors in the human thymus. CDR3 length: 13 residues. Germline CDR1 is SGHVS and CDR2 is FNYEAQ. V was cut by 5 bases and J by 8 bases, with 13 bases left in between. Assay used: immunoSEQ multiplex PCR; TCRdb lists only in-frame clones, some missing. The repertoire holds under 850,000 clones, around 89% seen once, with 0.01% in the top ten. The same data also contributed to another study, on human thymus T cells. That work contributes: There appeared to be biased usage of V and J genes in thymic and blood repertoires.

The sequencing sample was made of thymocytes. This receptor was obtained from a boy under two years old with a congenital heart defect. The chain uses TRBV7-6 and TRBJ2-1; D is ambiguous. The CDR3: CASSPHEVHEQFF. The DNA for the CDR3 is TGTGCCAGCAGCCCCCACGAGGTCCATGAGCAGTTCTTC.